This entry is about one T cell receptor (beta chain). Antigen specificity is unknown. Use of 60 Vbeta and 13 Jbeta primers characterized the PCR. Original data processing: An analysis performed later counted about 80 million unique TCR beta chains (roughly 11 million of them shared). Libraries were prepared by immunoSEQ multiplex PCR; TCRdb keeps only in-frame clonotypes and omits some of them. V, J and clone size are taken as reported in that table, and D and trimming were inferred from the DNA itself. This table lists 100,000 to 150,000 clones. The data were taken from a study of cytomegalovirus exposure and HLA in healthy donors. The study's findings and limits: TCR beta chain V- and J-gene trimming was linked, in a later analysis, to a missense variant in DCLRE1C.

This CDR3 has 14 residues. CDR1 and CDR2 (germline): SEHNR, FQNEAQ (reference sequence). Trimming cost V 4 bases and J 7 bases; bases outside gene matches: 6. Sequencing was done on a sample of PBMCs. The genes are TRBV7-9 and TRBJ2-2, with 7 bases aligning to TRBD1. The receptor comes from a woman between 35 and 50 years old in good health and CMV-seropositive. This chain's CDR3 is CASSSTGQHGELFF. The CDR3, as DNA: TGTGCCAGCAGCTCGACGGGACAGCACGGGGAGCTGTTTTTT.